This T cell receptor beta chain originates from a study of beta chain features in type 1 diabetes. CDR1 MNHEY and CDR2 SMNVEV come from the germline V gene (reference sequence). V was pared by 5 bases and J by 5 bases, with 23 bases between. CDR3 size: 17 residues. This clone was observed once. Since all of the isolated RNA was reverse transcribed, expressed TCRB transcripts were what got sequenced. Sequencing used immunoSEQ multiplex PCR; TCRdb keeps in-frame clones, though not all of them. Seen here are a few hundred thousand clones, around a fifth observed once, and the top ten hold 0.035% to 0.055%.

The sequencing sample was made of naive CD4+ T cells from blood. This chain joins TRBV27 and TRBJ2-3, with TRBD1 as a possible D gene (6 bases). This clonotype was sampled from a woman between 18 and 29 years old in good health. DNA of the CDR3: TGTGCCAGCAGTAACAAACAGGGAGCCGCGTACGAAGATACGCAGTATTTT. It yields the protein CASSNKQGAAYEDTQYF.